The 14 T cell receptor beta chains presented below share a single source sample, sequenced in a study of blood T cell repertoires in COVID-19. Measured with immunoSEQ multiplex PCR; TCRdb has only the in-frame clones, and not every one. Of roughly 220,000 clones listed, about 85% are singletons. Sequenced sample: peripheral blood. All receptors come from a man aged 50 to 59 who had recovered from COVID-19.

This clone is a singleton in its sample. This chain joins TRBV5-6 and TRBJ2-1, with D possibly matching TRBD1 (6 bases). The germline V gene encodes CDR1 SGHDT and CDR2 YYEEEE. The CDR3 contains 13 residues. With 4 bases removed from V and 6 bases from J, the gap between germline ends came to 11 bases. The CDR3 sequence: CASSQTGRNEQFF. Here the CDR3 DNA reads TGTGCCAGCAGCCAAACAGGGCGCAATGAGCAGTTCTTC.

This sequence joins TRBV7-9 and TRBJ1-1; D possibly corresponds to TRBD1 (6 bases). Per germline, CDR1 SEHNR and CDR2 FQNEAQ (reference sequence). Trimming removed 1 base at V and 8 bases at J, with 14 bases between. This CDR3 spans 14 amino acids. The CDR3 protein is CASSLEVRTAEAFF. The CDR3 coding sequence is TGTGCCAGCAGCTTAGAGGTAAGGACAGCCGAAGCTTTCTTT.

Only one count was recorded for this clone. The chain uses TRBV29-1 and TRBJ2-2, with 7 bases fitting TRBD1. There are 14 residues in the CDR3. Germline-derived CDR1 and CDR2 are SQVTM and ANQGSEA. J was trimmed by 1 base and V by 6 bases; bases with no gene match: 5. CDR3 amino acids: CSVPSGGNTGELFF. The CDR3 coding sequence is TGCAGCGTCCCGTCAGGGGGGAACACCGGGGAGCTGTTTTTT.

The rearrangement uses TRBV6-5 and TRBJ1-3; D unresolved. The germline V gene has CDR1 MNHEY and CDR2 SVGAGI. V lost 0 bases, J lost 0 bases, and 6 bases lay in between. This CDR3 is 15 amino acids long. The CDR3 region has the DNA TGTGCCAGCAGTTACTCGCAGTTCTCTGGAAACACCATATATTTT. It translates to CASSYSQFSGNTIYF.

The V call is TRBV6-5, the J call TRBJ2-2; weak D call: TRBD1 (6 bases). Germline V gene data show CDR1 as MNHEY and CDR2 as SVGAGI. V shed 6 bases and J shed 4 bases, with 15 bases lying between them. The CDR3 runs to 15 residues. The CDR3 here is CASSLTQGRTGELFF. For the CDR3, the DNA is TGTGCCAGCAGCCTGACGCAGGGGCGCACCGGGGAGCTGTTTTTT.

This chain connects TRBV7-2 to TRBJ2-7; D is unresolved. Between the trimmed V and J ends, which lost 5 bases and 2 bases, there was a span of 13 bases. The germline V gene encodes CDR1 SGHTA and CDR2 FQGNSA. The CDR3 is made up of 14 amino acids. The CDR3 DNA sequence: TGTGCCAGCAGCCCAATGGGCAGAACCTACGAGCAGTACTTC. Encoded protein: CASSPMGRTYEQYF.

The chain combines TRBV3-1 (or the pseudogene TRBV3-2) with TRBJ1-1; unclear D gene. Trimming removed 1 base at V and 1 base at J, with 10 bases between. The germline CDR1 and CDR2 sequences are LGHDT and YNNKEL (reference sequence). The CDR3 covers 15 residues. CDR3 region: CASSQGVRRNTEAFF. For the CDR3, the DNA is TGTGCCAGCAGCCAAGGGGTAAGGAGGAACACTGAAGCTTTCTTT.

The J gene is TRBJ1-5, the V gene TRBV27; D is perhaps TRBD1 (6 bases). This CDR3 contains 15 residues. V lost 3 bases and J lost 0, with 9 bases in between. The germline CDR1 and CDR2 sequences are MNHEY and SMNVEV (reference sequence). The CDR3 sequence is CASSFAGASNQPQHF. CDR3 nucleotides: TGTGCCAGCAGTTTTGCGGGGGCTAGCAATCAGCCCCAGCATTTT.

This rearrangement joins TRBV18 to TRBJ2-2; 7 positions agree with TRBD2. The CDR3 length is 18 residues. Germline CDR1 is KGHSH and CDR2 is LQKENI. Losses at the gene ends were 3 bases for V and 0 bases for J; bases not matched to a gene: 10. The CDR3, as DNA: TGTGCCAGCTCACCCAGAGTTAGGGAGGGACCGAACACCGGGGAGCTGTTTTTT. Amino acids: CASSPRVREGPNTGELFF.

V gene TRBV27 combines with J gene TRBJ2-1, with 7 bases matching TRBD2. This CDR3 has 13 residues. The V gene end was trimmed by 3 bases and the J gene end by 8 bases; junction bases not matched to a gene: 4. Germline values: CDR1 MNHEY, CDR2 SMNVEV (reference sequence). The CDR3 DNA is TGTGCCAGCAGTTTGGGGGGGAGCGATGAGCAGTTCTTC. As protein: CASSLGGSDEQFF.

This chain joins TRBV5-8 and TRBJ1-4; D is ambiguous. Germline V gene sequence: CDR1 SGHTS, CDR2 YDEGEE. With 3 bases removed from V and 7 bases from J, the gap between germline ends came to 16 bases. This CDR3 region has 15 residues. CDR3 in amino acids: CASSSGRRGGEKLFF. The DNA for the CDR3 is TGTGCCAGCAGCTCGGGCCGCCGGGGTGGTGAAAAACTGTTTTTT.

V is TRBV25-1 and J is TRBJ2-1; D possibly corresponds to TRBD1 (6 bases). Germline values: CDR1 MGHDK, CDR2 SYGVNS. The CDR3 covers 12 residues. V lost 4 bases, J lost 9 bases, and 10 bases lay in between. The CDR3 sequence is CASSANRVEQFF. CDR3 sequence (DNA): TGTGCCAGCAGTGCCAACAGGGTTGAGCAGTTCTTC. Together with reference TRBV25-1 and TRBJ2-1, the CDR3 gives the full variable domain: EADIYQTPRYLVIGTGKKITLECSQTMGHDKMYWYQQDPGMELHLIHYSYGVNSTEKGDLSSESTVSRIRTEHFPLTLESARPSHTSQYLCASSANRVEQFFGPGTRLTVL.

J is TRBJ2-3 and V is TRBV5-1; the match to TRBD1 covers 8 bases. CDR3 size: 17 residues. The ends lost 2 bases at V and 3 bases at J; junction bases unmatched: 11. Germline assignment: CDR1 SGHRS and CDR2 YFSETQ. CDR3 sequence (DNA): TGCGCCAGCAGCTTACCGACAGGGGCGGTGGTGACAGATACGCAGTATTTT. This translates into CASSLPTGAVVTDTQYF.

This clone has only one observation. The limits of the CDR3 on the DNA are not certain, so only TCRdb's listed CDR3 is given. The CDR3 here is CASSFQVSYEQYF. V is TRBV28 and J is TRBJ2-7; the tabulated D call, TRBD1, remains unverified against the DNA. CDR1 and CDR2 from the germline V gene are MDHEN and SYDVKM. Both ends counted, the CDR3 spans 13 residues.